This TCR beta chain came from a study of shared T cell receptors in the human thymus. Assay: immunoSEQ multiplex PCR; the TCRdb copy retains only in-frame clones and omits some. The data contain 600,000 or so clones, 87% of them seen just once; the ten biggest clones take up roughly 0.0089%. This clone was counted a single time. V was cut by 2 bases and J by 5 bases, with 18 bases left in between. The CDR3 runs to 16 residues. Germline lookup yields CDR1 MNHEY and CDR2 SVGAGI. These data were also filed under a second study, of human thymus T cells. Per that paper: Healthy Finnish infants having corrective surgery for congenital heart defects served as donors. Thymic material originated from resections removed in the course of corrective heart surgery. In thymic and blood repertoires alike, V and J usage looked biased.

Sequencing input: thymocytes. The clonotype was recovered from a boy in the first two years of life with a congenital heart defect. V is TRBV6-5 and J is TRBJ1-2, with D tentatively TRBD1 (6 bases). Written as DNA, the CDR3 is TGTGCCAGCAGTTACAGGCCAGGGGCCGCTCATTATGGCTACACCTTC. Translation: CASSYRPGAAHYGYTF.